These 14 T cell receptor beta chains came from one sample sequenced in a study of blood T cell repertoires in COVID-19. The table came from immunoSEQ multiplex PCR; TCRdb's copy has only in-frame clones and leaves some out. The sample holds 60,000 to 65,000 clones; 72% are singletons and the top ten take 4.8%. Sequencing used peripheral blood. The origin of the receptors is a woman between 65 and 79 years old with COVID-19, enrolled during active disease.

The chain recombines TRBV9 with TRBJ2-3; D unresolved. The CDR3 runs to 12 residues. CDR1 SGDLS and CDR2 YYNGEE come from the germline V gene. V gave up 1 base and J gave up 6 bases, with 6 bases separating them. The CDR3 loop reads CASSVHGDTQYF. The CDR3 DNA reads TGTGCCAGCAGCGTACACGGTGATACGCAGTATTTT.

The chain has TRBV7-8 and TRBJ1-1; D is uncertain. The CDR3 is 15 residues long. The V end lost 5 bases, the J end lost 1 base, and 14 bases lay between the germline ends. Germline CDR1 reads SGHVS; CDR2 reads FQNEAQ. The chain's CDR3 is CASSVSRLANTEAFF. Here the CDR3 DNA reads TGTGCCAGCAGCGTGAGCAGGCTCGCGAACACTGAAGCTTTCTTT.

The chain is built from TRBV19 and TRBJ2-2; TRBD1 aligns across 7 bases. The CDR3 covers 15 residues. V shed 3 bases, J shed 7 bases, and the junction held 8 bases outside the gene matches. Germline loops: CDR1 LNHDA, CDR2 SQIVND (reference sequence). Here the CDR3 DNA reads TGTGCCAGTAGTATCCTCGGACAGGTCGGCGGGGAGCTGTTTTTT. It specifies CASSILGQVGGELFF.

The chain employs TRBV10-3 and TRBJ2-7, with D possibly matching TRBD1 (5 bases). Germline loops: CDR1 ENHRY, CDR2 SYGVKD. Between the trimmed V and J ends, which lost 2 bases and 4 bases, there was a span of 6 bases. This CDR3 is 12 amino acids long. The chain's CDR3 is CAISEAGYEQYV. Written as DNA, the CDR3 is TGTGCCATCAGTGAGGCAGGGTACGAGCAGTACGTC.

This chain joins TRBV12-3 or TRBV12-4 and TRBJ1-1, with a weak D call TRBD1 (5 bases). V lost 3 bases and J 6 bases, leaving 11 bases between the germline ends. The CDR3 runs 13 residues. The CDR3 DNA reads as TGTGCCAGCAGTTTTACAGGAGACTCTGAAGCTTTCTTT. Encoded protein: CASSFTGDSEAFF.

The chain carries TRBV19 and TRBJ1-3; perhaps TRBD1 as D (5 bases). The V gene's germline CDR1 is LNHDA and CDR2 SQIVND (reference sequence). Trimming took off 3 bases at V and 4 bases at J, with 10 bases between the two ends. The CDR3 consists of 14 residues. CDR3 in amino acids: CASSIRGVGNTIYF. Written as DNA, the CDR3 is TGTGCCAGTAGTATTCGGGGGGTAGGAAACACCATATATTTT.

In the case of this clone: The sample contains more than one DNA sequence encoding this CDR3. This chain's CDR3 is CATSDLRGQTGELFF. The DNA of the CDR3 is TGTGCCACCAGTGATCTGAGGGGGCAAACCGGGGAGCTGTTTTTT. The chain joins TRBV24-1 to TRBJ2-2; 7 bases are shared with TRBD1. Trimming took 3 bases from V and 5 from J; bases not matched to a gene: 5. Germline V gives CDR1 KGHDR, CDR2 SFDVKD. The CDR3 has 15 residues.

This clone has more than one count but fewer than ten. The CDR3 bases are TGTGCCAGCAGCCCCCGGGACTCTAGCTCCTACAATGAGCAGTTCTTC. Translating it yields CASSPRDSSSYNEQFF. This sequence joins TRBV7-8 and TRBJ2-1; a possible D gene is TRBD2 (6 bases). Per the germline V gene, CDR1 is SGHVS and CDR2 is FQNEAQ. The CDR3 runs 16 residues. Trimming shortened V by 5 bases and J by 0 bases, and 14 bases separated the two germline ends.

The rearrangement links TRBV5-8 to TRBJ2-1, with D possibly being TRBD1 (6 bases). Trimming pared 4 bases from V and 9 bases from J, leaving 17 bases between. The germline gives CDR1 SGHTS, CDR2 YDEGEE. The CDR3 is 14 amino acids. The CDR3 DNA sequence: TGTGCCAGCAGCGATGGGGGACGAGGGGGTGAGCAGTTCTTC. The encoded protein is CASSDGGRGGEQFF.

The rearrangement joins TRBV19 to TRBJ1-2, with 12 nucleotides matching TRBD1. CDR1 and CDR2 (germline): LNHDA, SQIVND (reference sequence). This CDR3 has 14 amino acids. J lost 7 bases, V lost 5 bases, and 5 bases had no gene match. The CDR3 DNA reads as TGTGCCAGTAGTCCGTGGGACAGGGGGCCTGGCTACACCTTC. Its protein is CASSPWDRGPGYTF.

The CDR3 sequence: CASSLTGGGSPLHF. CDR3 sequence (DNA): TGTGCCAGCAGCTTGACAGGGGGCGGTTCACCCCTCCACTTT. The chain joins TRBV7-3 to TRBJ1-6; TRBD1 matches at 10 bases. V shed 3 bases and J 9 bases; nucleotides not matched to a gene: 2. The germline gives CDR1 SGHTA, CDR2 FQGTGA. The CDR3 length is 14 residues.

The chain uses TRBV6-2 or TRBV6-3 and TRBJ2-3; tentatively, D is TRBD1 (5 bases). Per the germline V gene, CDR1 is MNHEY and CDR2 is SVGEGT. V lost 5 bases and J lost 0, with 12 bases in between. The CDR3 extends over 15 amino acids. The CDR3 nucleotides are TGTGCCAGCAGTCATCGACAGCATAGCACAGATACGCAGTATTTT. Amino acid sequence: CASSHRQHSTDTQYF.

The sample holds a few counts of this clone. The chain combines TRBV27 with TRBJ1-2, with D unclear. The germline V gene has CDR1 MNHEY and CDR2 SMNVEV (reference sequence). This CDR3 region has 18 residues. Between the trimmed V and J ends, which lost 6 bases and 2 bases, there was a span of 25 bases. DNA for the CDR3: TGTGCCAGCAGGCCGGGAAGGCACACCGCCGGAGCAAACTATGGCTACACCTTC. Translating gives CASRPGRHTAGANYGYTF.

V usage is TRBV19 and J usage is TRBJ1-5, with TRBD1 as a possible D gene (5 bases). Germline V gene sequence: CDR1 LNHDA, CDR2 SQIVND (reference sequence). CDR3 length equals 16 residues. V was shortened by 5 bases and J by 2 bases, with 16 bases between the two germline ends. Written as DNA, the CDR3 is TGTGCCAGTAGTGACAGTAACCCGGGGGGCAATCAGCCCCAGCATTTT. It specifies CASSDSNPGGNQPQHF.